Following are 19 T cell receptor beta chains from one sample sequenced in a study of blood T cell repertoires in COVID-19. Profiling relied on immunoSEQ multiplex PCR, and the TCRdb table lists in-frame clones only, not all of them. The sample holds approximately 220,000 clones, roughly 80% seen once. Source material: peripheral blood. These receptors came from a woman aged 40 to 50 with active or convalescent COVID-19.

The rearrangement links TRBV5-1 to TRBJ2-5; D perhaps matches TRBD1 (6 bases). Germline lookup yields CDR1 SGHRS and CDR2 YFSETQ. The CDR3 runs 13 residues. V was shortened by 3 bases and J by 2 bases, with 8 bases between the two germline ends. CDR3 nucleotides: TGCGCCAGCAGCTGGGGGCATCAAGAGACCCAGTACTTC. Amino acid sequence: CASSWGHQETQYF.

This clone occurred once. The chain couples TRBV28 to TRBJ1-2; D unclear. The CDR3 is 14 amino acids. Trimming cost V 3 bases and J 2 bases, with 10 bases left between them. Germline lookup yields CDR1 MDHEN and CDR2 SYDVKM. The CDR3 DNA reads as TGTGCCAGCAGTTTCCACGGGGTAAACTATGGCTACACCTTC. This translates into CASSFHGVNYGYTF.

The CDR3: CASSPAGTTNYGYTF. Written as DNA, the CDR3 is TGTGCCAGCAGTCCTGCCGGGACAACTAACTATGGCTACACCTTC. The rearrangement links TRBV28 to TRBJ1-2, with D perhaps matching TRBD1 (6 bases). Germline lookup yields CDR1 MDHEN and CDR2 SYDVKM. V lost 5 bases to trimming and J lost 0 bases, with 13 bases between them. This CDR3 spans 15 amino acids.

The gene calls are TRBV4-3 and TRBJ1-2; TRBD1 matches 11 bases. From germline, CDR1 is LGHNA and CDR2 YSLEER. V gave up 0 bases and J gave up 6 bases; unmatched junction bases: 9. The CDR3 loop spans 17 amino acids. CDR3 amino acids: CASSQDPLDRGRDGYTF. CDR3 DNA sequence: TGCGCCAGCAGCCAAGATCCCCTGGACAGGGGGCGCGATGGCTACACCTTC.

This chain joins TRBV2 and TRBJ1-2; maybe TRBD1 (6 bases). Germline V gene sequence: CDR1 SNHLY, CDR2 FYNNEI. With 5 bases removed from V and 4 bases from J, the gap between germline ends came to 8 bases. The CDR3 is 12 amino acids. The CDR3 loop reads CASSKQGYGYTF. The CDR3 DNA is TGTGCCAGCAGTAAACAGGGCTATGGCTACACCTTC.

This clone was observed once. The V and J genes are TRBV6-2 or TRBV6-3 and TRBJ2-1; D is perhaps TRBD2 (5 bases). V lost 4 bases and J lost 8, with 21 bases in between. Germline V gene lookup returns CDR1 MNHEY and CDR2 SVGEGT. The CDR3 length is 16 residues. The CDR3 spells CASSWPAHDYTYEQFF. The CDR3, as DNA: TGTGCCAGCAGTTGGCCGGCCCACGACTACACCTATGAGCAGTTCTTC.

This clone was counted between two and nine times. The chain employs TRBV27 and TRBJ1-1; D is uncertain. V shed 6 bases and J shed 2 bases, with 10 bases lying between them. Looked up from germline, CDR1 is MNHEY and CDR2 is SMNVEV (reference sequence). The CDR3 consists of 13 residues. DNA of the CDR3: TGTGCCAGCAGGAGATCCCCAAACACTGAAGCTTTCTTT. Protein: CASRRSPNTEAFF.

The CDR3 reads CSASLRTSDDEQFF. The DNA of the CDR3 is TGCAGTGCTAGTCTACGAACTAGCGACGATGAGCAGTTCTTC. This chain joins TRBV20-1 and TRBJ2-1, with 7 positions matching TRBD2. This CDR3 has 14 amino acids. Germline V gives CDR1 DFQATT, CDR2 SNEGSKA (reference sequence). Trimming cost V 3 bases and J 8 bases; bases outside gene matches: 10.

This chain connects TRBV24-1 to TRBJ2-2; 9 bases are a match to TRBD1. V lost 5 bases and J lost 4; bases outside the gene matches: 10. The length of the CDR3 is 17 residues. Germline V CDR1 and CDR2: KGHDR, SFDVKD. CDR3 DNA sequence: TGTGCCACCAGTGCCCGCTCCGGGACAGGGACCACCGGGGAGCTGTTTTTT. This sequence encodes CATSARSGTGTTGELFF.

This clone has at least ten counts. This sequence joins TRBV2 and TRBJ2-2, with 12 positions matching TRBD2. Germline V CDR1 and CDR2: SNHLY, FYNNEI. Trimming removed 7 bases from V and 6 bases from J; junction bases left unmatched: 3. The CDR3 consists of 14 residues. For the CDR3, the DNA is TGTGCCAGCACGACTAGCGGGAGTTCCGGGGAGCTGTTTTTT. This codes for CASTTSGSSGELFF. The variable domain in full, with the rest retrieved from reference TRBV2 and TRBJ2-2, is EPEVTQTPSHQVTQMGQEVILRCVPISNHLYFYWYRQILGQKVEFLVSFYNNEISEKSEIFDDQFSVERPDGSNFTLKIRSTKLEDSAMYFCASTTSGSSGELFFGEGSRLTVL.

The chain combines TRBV5-4 with TRBJ1-3; 7 bases line up with TRBD1. J lost 4 bases, V lost 1 base, and 5 bases had no gene match. Germline values: CDR1 SGHNT, CDR2 YYREEE (reference sequence). The CDR3 length is 15 residues. DNA for the CDR3: TGTGCCAGCAGCTTGAACAGGGGAGGAGGAAACACCATATATTTT. Translated: CASSLNRGGGNTIYF. Drawing the rest from reference TRBV5-4 and TRBJ1-3, the complete variable domain is ETGVTQSPTHLIKTRGQQVTLRCSSQSGHNTVSWYQQALGQGPQFIFQYYREEENGRGNFPPRFSGLQFPNYSSELNVNALELDDSALYLCASSLNRGGGNTIYFGEGSWLTVV.

The chain joins TRBV2 to TRBJ1-1; 10 nucleotides align to TRBD1. Germline CDR1 is SNHLY and CDR2 is FYNNEI. Germline trimming cut 8 bases from V and 6 bases from J; bases unmatched to any gene: 6. This CDR3 is built from 13 residues. The CDR3 is CASDRGRIAEAFF. The CDR3 DNA is TGTGCCAGCGACAGGGGGCGGATCGCTGAAGCTTTCTTT.

The chain has TRBV9 and TRBJ1-1; possibly TRBD1 for D (5 bases). There are 16 residues in the CDR3. V was cut by 6 bases and J by 0 bases, with 18 bases left in between. Germline lookup yields CDR1 SGDLS and CDR2 YYNGEE. The CDR3 coding sequence is TGTGCCAGCAACCCCCCGGGGGAAGGCATGAACACTGAAGCTTTCTTT. Protein: CASNPPGEGMNTEAFF.

The J gene is TRBJ1-2, the V gene TRBV29-1; D gene uncertain. The CDR3 contains 13 residues. Trimming pared 4 bases from V and 4 bases from J, leaving 13 bases between. Germline loops: CDR1 SQVTM, CDR2 ANQGSEA. CDR3 bases: TGCAGCGTTGCATTACGAGGGTTCTATGGCTACACCTTC. Protein product: CSVALRGFYGYTF.

V is TRBV14 and J is TRBJ1-2; 7 nucleotides align to TRBD1. The germline V gene encodes CDR1 SGHDN and CDR2 FVKESK. The CDR3 totals 15 residues. The V and J ends lost 2 bases and 8 bases, in that order; junction bases with no gene match: 11. The CDR3 bases are TGTGCCAGCAGCCAAAACAGGGGCCCAATTGGAGGCTACACCTTC. Residues: CASSQNRGPIGGYTF.

The chain carries TRBV6-5 and TRBJ1-4; D might be TRBD1 (5 bases). The length of the CDR3 is 12 residues. CDR1 and CDR2 (germline): MNHEY, SVGAGI. V shed 9 bases and J shed 8 bases, with 13 bases lying between them. The CDR3 DNA reads TGTGCCAGTCAGGGCCCTGACGAAAAACTGTTTTTT. It codes for CASQGPDEKLFF.

This clone occurred a few times. The gene calls are TRBV5-1 and TRBJ1-6, with 9 bases lining up with TRBD1. The CDR3 loop spans 17 amino acids. Germline-derived CDR1 and CDR2 are SGHRS and YFSETQ. J lost 2 bases, V lost 5 bases, and 8 bases had no gene match. The CDR3 nucleotides read TGCGCCAGCAGGCAGGGGGGACAGGGAACCTATAATTCACCCCTCCACTTT. Amino acid sequence: CASRQGGQGTYNSPLHF.

This sequence joins TRBV10-3 and TRBJ1-2, with 9 bases matching TRBD1. CDR1 and CDR2 from the germline V gene are ENHRY and SYGVKD. This CDR3 is 13 amino acids long. V lost 4 bases and J lost 4; bases outside the gene matches: 1. CDR3 DNA sequence: TGTGCCATCAGTGCGGGACAGGGCTATGGCTACACCTTC. It is translated as CAISAGQGYGYTF.

The chain is built from TRBV30 and TRBJ1-1; 9 bases line up with TRBD1. The germline V gene encodes CDR1 GTSNPN and CDR2 SVGIG (reference sequence). The V and J ends lost 5 bases and 3 bases, in that order; junction bases with no gene match: 7. CDR3 length: 14 amino acids. Here the CDR3 reads CAWGTGQGYTEAFF. DNA of the CDR3: TGTGCCTGGGGAACGGGACAGGGCTACACTGAAGCTTTCTTT.